This entry lists 4 T cell receptor beta chains sequenced from one sample in a study of T cell repertoires and leukemia-associated antigens. No antigens are known for them. Via MiXCR, TCRdb re-called the 5' RACE reads, giving one row per CDR3 protein. Of around 14,000 distinct CDR3 sequences listed, 39% were seen once; the top ten hold about 10%. The specimen was CD3+ T cells sorted from blood and cultured. Source of these receptors: a female donor in good health.

By sample share, this clonotype is medium-sized. This rearrangement joins TRBV7-3 to TRBJ2-7, with TRBD1 matching 7 bases. J lost 3 bases, V lost 4 bases, and 9 bases had no gene match. CDR3 length equals 15 residues. Germline V gene data show CDR1 as SGHTA and CDR2 as FQGTGA. CDR3 DNA: TGTGCCAGCAGCTCCTACACCCGACAGGGCTACGAGCAGTACTTC. Translated, it gives CASSSYTRQGYEQYF.

The chain recombines TRBV12-3 or TRBV12-4 with TRBJ1-2, with D tentatively TRBD1 (5 bases). This CDR3 region has 15 residues. Trimming pared 1 base from V and 4 bases from J, leaving 13 bases between. CDR3 DNA: TGTGCCAGCAGTTTAGGGATACAGGCGGGCTATGGCTACACCTTC. Its protein product is CASSLGIQAGYGYTF.

This CDR3 is CASSLVGGLSGANVLTF. The DNA of the CDR3 is TGCGCCAGCAGCTTGGTAGGAGGCCTCTCTGGGGCCAACGTCCTGACTTTC. The genes are TRBV5-1 and TRBJ2-6; D possibly corresponds to TRBD2 (5 bases). CDR3 length: 17 amino acids. CDR1 and CDR2 from the germline V gene are SGHRS and YFSETQ. The V end lost 0 bases, the J end lost 0 bases, and 10 bases lay between the germline ends.

The chain recombines TRBV7-3 with TRBJ2-2; 8 bases map to TRBD1. Germline loops: CDR1 SGHTA, CDR2 FQGTGA. This CDR3 is built from 21 residues. Germline trimming cut 5 bases from V and 2 bases from J; bases unmatched to any gene: 22. In DNA, the CDR3 is TGTGCCAGCAGCATATATCTCCGCAGCGCCGCGACAGGGGTCAACACCGGGGAGCTGTTTTTT. This codes for CASSIYLRSAATGVNTGELFF.